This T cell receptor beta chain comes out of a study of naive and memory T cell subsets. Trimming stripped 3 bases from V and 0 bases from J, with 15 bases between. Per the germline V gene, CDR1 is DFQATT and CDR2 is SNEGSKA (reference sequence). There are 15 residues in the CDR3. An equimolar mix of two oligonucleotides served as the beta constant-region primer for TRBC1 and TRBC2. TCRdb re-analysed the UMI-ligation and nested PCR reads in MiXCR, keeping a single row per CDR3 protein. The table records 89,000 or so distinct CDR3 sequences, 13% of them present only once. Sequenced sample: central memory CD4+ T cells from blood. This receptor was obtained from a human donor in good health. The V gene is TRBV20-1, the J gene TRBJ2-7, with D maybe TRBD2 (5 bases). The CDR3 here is CSASPTGSASYEQYF. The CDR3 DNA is TGCAGTGCTAGTCCCACGGGGAGCGCCTCCTACGAGCAGTACTTC.